These T cell receptor beta chains were read from a single sample in a study of T cell responses to AZD1222 COVID-19 vaccine. Only in-frame clones appear in the TCRdb table, and some are missing; sequencing was by immunoSEQ multiplex PCR. The sample consists of 93,000 or so clones, 90% of them appearing once. Source: peripheral blood, taken on day 0 of AZD1222 vaccination. The origin of the receptors is an adult in good health. CDR3s include the opening cysteine and the closing phenylalanine or tryptophan. Size tells how often a clone was seen (once, few, many) or the class of an expanded clone, and some rows leave it out.

abundance | j_gene | len | v_gene | CDR3aa
few | TRBJ2-5 | 16 | TRBV13 | CASTLLRGQGGKTQYF
NA | TRBJ2-7 | 18 | TRBV6-2/TRBV6-3 | CASSSPRTSGGHLYEQYF
NA | TRBJ1-6 | 13 | TRBV12-3/TRBV12-4 | CASARTGDSPLHF
NA | TRBJ2-1 | 15 | TRBV25-1 | CASSSARGSYNEQFF
NA | TRBJ2-1 | 15 | TRBV30 | CAWSSGASSYNEQFF
NA | TRBJ2-7 | 11 | TRBV20-1 | CSARGLYEQYF
NA | TRBJ1-4 | 15 | TRBV9 | CASSVTGAGGEKLFF
NA | TRBJ2-2 | 16 | TRBV9 | CASSVRGTGFTGELFF
NA | TRBJ1-2 | 14 | TRBV5-5 | CASSLAGTHYGYTF
NA | TRBJ1-2 | 13 | TRBV5-1 | CASSPDRSYGYTF
few | TRBJ1-2 | 12 | TRBV5-1 | CASSSGTYGYTF
NA | TRBJ2-5 | 15 | TRBV4-1 | CASSQALAGRETQYF
NA | TRBJ1-2 | 14 | TRBV19 | CASSIRGVPYGYTF
NA | TRBJ1-2 | 10 | TRBV20-1 | CSAGLYGYTF
NA | TRBJ1-1 | 14 | TRBV3-1/TRBV3-2 | CASSQGRMNTEAFF
NA | TRBJ1-2 | 15 | TRBV2 | CASSEGWVGNYGYTF
NA | TRBJ1-5 | 13 | TRBV4-2 | CASSQDSNQPQHF
once | TRBJ2-3 | 16 | TRBV10-3 | CAISLTSGGRTDTQYF
NA | TRBJ2-1 | 10 | TRBV5-8 | CASSLAGDVF
NA | TRBJ2-5 | 15 | TRBV7-8 | CASSEDRGGWETQYF
NA | TRBJ1-2 | 15 | TRBV11-2 | CASSPTTGVGYGYTF
NA | TRBJ1-4 | 15 | TRBV28 | CASSLFSGRGEKLFF
NA | TRBJ1-2 | 16 | TRBV5-4 | CASSTGTGGVWYGYTF
NA | TRBJ2-7 | 15 | TRBV7-9 | CASSLWETGRGEQYF
once | TRBJ1-6 | 15 | TRBV9 | CASSVGTGGSSPLHF
NA | TRBJ1-3 | 15 | TRBV6-5 | CASRDYLGAGNTIYF
NA | TRBJ1-2 | 13 | TRBV12-3/TRBV12-4 | CASRQRQVRGYTF
NA | TRBJ2-3 | 14 | TRBV11-1 | CASRLGRSTDTQYF
NA | TRBJ1-5 | 12 | TRBV2 | CASGQGNQPQHF
NA | TRBJ1-1 | 13 | TRBV6-4 | CASRDSLNTEAFF
NA | TRBJ1-1 | 13 | TRBV15 | CATSVDANTEAFF
once | TRBJ2-1 | 15 | TRBV4-3 | CASSHLAGRNNEQFF
NA | TRBJ1-5 | 15 | TRBV4-1 | CASSQDRGTDQPQHF
NA | TRBJ2-2 | 18 | TRBV4-2 | CASSQDSRQTFDTGELFF
few | TRBJ2-2 | 15 | TRBV2 | CASKRLASPTGELFF
NA | TRBJ2-5 | 14 | TRBV5-4 | CASSLWGIEETQYF
NA | TRBJ2-7 | 11 | TRBV29-1 | CSGQGRGEQYF
NA | TRBJ1-2 | 13 | TRBV6-5 | CASSLTANYGYTF
NA | TRBJ1-1 | 14 | TRBV7-3 | CASSYRGSGTEAFF
NA | TRBJ1-5 | 14 | TRBV15 | CATSSSGESQPQHF
NA | TRBJ2-7 | 12 | TRBV2 | CARRRESLEQYF
NA | TRBJ2-1 | 15 | TRBV9 | CASSVLRSGGSEQFF
NA | TRBJ2-1 | 15 | TRBV7-3 | CASDYSSGGLNEQFF
once | TRBJ2-7 | 12 | TRBV2 | CASRRDGYEQYF
NA | TRBJ1-4 | 18 | TRBV2 | CASSLGQGANFDNEKLFF
few | TRBJ2-1 | 16 | TRBV4-3 | CASSQEYGGAANEQFF
NA | TRBJ1-2 | 17 | TRBV18 | CASSPFARTGAFYGYTF